There are a few counts of the clone carrying this TCR beta chain. This record belongs to a study of response to subunit inactivated influenza vaccine. TCRdb passed the RT-PCR reads through MiXCR, listing each CDR3 protein once. The data show about 570,000 distinct CDR3 sequences, 11% seen once. This CDR3 comprises 16 residues. V dropped 1 base and J dropped 4 bases, with 16 bases sitting between them. Germline lookup yields CDR1 SGHTA and CDR2 FQGNSA. This same sample was also part of a study on T cells expressing NK-cell markers. From that report: It was by 5'RACE template switching with UMIs that TCR beta cDNA was made. A handful of donors had dominant NKG2C+ clonotypes that comprised about 1.0-7.5% of their CD8+ T cells. Researchers report these clonotypes also headed the CD3+CD56-NKG2C+ fraction in several donors.

This sample comprised PBMCs from blood, obtained on the day of vaccination. This clonotype originated in a man aged 50 or older who received an inactivated influenza vaccine. The chain is built from TRBV7-2 and TRBJ2-5, with D possibly TRBD1 on 6 matching bases. The CDR3 sequence: CASSLGWPGESETQYF. CDR3 sequence (DNA): TGTGCCAGCAGCTTAGGATGGCCAGGGGAGTCAGAGACCCAGTACTTC.